The present entry profiles one TCR beta chain with its context. The sample comes from a study of control samples from healthy donors and cancer patients. The protocol was immunoSEQ multiplex PCR, while the TCRdb copy is restricted to in-frame clones and leaves out a portion. This table holds some 410,000 clones, approximately 90% found once. The CDR3 has 15 amino acids. With V trimmed by 4 bases and J by 0 bases, 7 bases remained unmatched. The V gene's germline CDR1 is SGHRS and CDR2 YFSETQ. Sequenced: PBMCs. The clonotype comes from a man in his forties with head and neck cancer. This rearrangement joins TRBV5-1 to TRBJ2-7, with TRBD1 matching 7 bases. The CDR3 DNA reads TGCGCCAGCAGCGTGAACGGGGACAGCTCCTACGAGCAGTACTTC. Translated, it gives CASSVNGDSSYEQYF.